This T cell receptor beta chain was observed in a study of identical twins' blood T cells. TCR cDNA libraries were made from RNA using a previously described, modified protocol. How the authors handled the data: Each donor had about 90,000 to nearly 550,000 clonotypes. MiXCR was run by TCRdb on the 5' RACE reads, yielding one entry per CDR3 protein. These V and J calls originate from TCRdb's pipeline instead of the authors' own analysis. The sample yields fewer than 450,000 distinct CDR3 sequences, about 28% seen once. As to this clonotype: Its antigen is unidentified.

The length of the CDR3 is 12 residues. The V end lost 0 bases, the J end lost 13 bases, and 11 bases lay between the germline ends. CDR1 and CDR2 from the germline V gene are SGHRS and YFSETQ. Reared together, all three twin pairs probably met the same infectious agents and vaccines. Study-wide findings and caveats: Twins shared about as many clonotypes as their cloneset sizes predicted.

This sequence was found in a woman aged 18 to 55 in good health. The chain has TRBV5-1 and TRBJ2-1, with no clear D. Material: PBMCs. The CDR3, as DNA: TGCGCCAGCAGCTTGGATCGGTTTGGTCAGTTCTTC. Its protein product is CASSLDRFGQFF.